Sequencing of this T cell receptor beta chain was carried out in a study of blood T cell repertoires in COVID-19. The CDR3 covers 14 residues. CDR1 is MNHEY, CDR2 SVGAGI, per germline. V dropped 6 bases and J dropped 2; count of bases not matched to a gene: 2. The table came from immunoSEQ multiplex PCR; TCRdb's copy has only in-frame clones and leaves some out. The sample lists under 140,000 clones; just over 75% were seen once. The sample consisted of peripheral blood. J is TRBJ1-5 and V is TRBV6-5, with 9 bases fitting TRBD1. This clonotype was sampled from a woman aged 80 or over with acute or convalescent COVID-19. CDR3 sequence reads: CASRGDRGNQPQHF. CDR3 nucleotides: TGTGCCAGCAGAGGGGACAGGGGCAATCAGCCCCAGCATTTT.